This T cell receptor (beta chain) was captured by sequencing in a study of CD8+ T cells in alopecia areata. About the study: The drug, oral tofacitinib, was given to treated patients at 5 to 10 mg twice daily.

There are 16 residues in the CDR3. Looked up from germline, CDR1 is GTSNPN and CDR2 is SVGIG (reference sequence). V was clipped by 5 bases and J by 3 bases, with 20 bases between them. Treatment defined: oral pan-JAK inhibitor, 5-10 mg twice daily. Sampling of alopecia areata patients yielded lesional scalp punch biopsies as well as peripheral blood. cDNA serving as the sequencing template came from extracted, reverse transcribed RNA. Repertoires were generated with immunoSEQ multiplex PCR, while TCRdb's copy carries only in-frame clones and drops some. The sample lists about 280,000 clones; 58% were seen once.

The rearrangement joins TRBV30 to TRBJ1-5; unclear D gene. The receptor was isolated from a human donor with alopecia areata. Sequenced material: CD4+ T cells sorted from blood, taken at week 24, from a patient treated with tofacitinib. The CDR3 DNA sequence: TGTGCCTGGGGCCGCGGAGTCATACCTTCCAATCAGCCCCAGCATTTT. Protein sequence: CAWGRGVIPSNQPQHF.